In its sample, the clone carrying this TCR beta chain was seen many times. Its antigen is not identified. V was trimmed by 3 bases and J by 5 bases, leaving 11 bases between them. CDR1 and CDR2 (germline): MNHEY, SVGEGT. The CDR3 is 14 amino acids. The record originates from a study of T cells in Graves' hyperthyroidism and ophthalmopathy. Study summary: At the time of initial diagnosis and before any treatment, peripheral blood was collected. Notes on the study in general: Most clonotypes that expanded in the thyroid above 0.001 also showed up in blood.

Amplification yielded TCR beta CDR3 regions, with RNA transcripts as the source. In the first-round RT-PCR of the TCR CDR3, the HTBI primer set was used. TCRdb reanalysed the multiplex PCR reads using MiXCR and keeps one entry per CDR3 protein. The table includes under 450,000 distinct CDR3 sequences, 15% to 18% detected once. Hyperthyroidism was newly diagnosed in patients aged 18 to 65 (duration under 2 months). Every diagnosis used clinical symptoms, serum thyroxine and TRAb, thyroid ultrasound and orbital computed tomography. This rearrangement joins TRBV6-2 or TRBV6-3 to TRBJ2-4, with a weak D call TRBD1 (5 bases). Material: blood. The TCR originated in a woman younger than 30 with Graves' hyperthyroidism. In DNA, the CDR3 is TGTGCCAGCAGTTATGGCAGGGTCGAAAACATTCAGTACTTC. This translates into CASSYGRVENIQYF.